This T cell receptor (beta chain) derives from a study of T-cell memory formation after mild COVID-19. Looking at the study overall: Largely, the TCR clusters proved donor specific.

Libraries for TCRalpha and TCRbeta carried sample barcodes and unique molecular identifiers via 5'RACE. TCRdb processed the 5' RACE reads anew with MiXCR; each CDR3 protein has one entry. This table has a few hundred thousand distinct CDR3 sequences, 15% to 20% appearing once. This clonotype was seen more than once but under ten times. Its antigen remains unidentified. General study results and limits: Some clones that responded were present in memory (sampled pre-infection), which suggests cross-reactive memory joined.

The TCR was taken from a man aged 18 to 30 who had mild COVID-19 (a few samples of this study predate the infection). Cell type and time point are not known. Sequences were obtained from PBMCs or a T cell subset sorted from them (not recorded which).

CDR3 loop: CASSQDPAVDEKLFF. CDR3 sequence (DNA): TGCGCCAGCAGCCAAGATCCGGCAGTTGACGAAAAACTGTTTTTT. The chain carries TRBV4-1 and TRBJ1-4, with D unclear. Germline-derived CDR1 and CDR2 are MGHRA and YSYEKL. The CDR3 consists of 15 residues. Trimming left V 0 bases short and J 8 bases short, with 13 bases between.